This record covers a single TCR beta chain. The data originate from a study of blood T cell repertoires in COVID-19. Looking at the study overall: Acute-phase and convalescent COVID-19 samples originated in the United States, Italy and Spain.

Method: immunoSEQ multiplex PCR; TCRdb's copy keeps in-frame clones and lacks some. The sample lists around 100,000 clones; roughly 90% were seen once. The CDR3 runs to 14 residues. Germline CDR1 is SGHTA and CDR2 is FQGNSA. V shed 6 bases, J shed 6 bases, and the junction held 3 bases outside the gene matches. The TCR originated in an older woman with acute or convalescent COVID-19. Input material: peripheral blood. The V and J genes are TRBV7-2 and TRBJ2-1, with 12 bases that match TRBD2. The CDR3: CASRGTSGFNEQFF. The DNA for the CDR3 is TGTGCCAGCAGGGGGACTAGCGGGTTCAATGAGCAGTTCTTC.